This T cell receptor beta chain was observed in a study of CD8 T cells in Susac syndrome. RNA amounts of roughly 0.45 to 1 ug underwent reverse transcription with random hexamers. TCR beta CDR3 was amplified by immunoSEQ covering 54 Vbeta and 13 Jbeta. TCRdb re-analysed the immunoSEQ multiplex PCR reads in MiXCR, keeping a single row per CDR3 protein. The table has about 300,000 distinct CDR3 sequences, 70% to 90% seen once; the top ten hold approximately 0.2%. Sequencing of TCR beta was performed on blood CD8+ and CD4+ T cells. The multiple sclerosis controls comprised treatment-naive patients whose relapsing-remitting disease was stable or active. This CDR3 is built from 17 residues. CDR1 MNHNS and CDR2 SASEGT come from the germline V gene. Losses at the gene ends were 2 bases for V and 2 bases for J; bases not matched to a gene: 8.

This sequence originates from a human donor with multiple sclerosis. The chain joins TRBV6-1 to TRBJ2-3, with 9 bases lining up with TRBD2. Specimen: CD8+ T cells from PBMCs. In nucleotides, the CDR3 is TGTGCCAGCAGTGAATTGTATACTAGCGGGCTCACAGATACGCAGTATTTT. Its translation: CASSELYTSGLTDTQYF.